The next 24 T cell receptor beta chains were all read from a single sample in a study of blood T cells in healthy people across ages. Next came a second PCR, run for about 6 to 12 cycles, which used a sample-barcoded 5' primer along with a J-beta primer mix. TCRdb ran MiXCR on the 5' RACE reads and lists one entry per CDR3 protein. The table includes about 600,000 distinct CDR3 sequences, about 45% detected once. The sample consisted of blood. The origin of the receptors is an elderly man in good health.

The rearrangement links TRBV20-1 to TRBJ2-7, with D possibly called TRBD1 or TRBD2 (5 bases each). Between the trimmed V and J ends, which lost 5 bases and 3 bases, there was a span of 17 bases. Germline CDR1 DFQATT, CDR2 SNEGSKA (reference sequence). This CDR3 is 14 amino acids long. In DNA, the CDR3 is TGCAGTGCTCAAAGAGGGACGGGGAGCTACGAGCAGTACTTC. Its protein is CSAQRGTGSYEQYF.

The chain employs TRBV3-1 and TRBJ2-5, with 8 positions matching TRBD2. With V trimmed by 0 bases and J by 4 bases, 1 base remained unmatched. Germline V gene lookup returns CDR1 LGHDT and CDR2 YNNKEL (reference sequence). The CDR3 length is 14 residues. The CDR3 spells CASSQDAGGETQYF. The CDR3 DNA follows: TGTGCCAGCAGCCAAGATGCGGGAGGAGAGACCCAGTACTTC.

This chain uses TRBV20-1 with TRBJ2-7; D is possibly TRBD1 (5 bases). V lost 5 bases and J lost 6, with 11 bases in between. Germline assignment: CDR1 DFQATT and CDR2 SNEGSKA (reference sequence). CDR3 length equals 11 residues. In nucleotides, the CDR3 is TGCAGTGCTCCTCTTCAGGGCGAGCAGTACTTC. This sequence encodes CSAPLQGEQYF.

The chain links TRBV5-1 to TRBJ2-1; 9 bases line up with TRBD2. The V gene's germline CDR1 is SGHRS and CDR2 YFSETQ. The CDR3 has 16 amino acids. J lost 4 bases, V lost 0 bases, and 5 bases had no gene match. CDR3 protein: CASSLASGLAYNEQFF. The CDR3 bases are TGCGCCAGCAGCTTGGCCTCTGGACTAGCGTACAATGAGCAGTTCTTC. The entire variable domain, with the rest obtained from reference TRBV5-1 and TRBJ2-1, is as follows: KAGVTQTPRYLIKTRGQQVTLSCSPISGHRSVSWYQQTPGQGLQFLFEYFSETQRNKGNFPGRFSGRQFSNSRSEMNVSTLELGDSALYLCASSLASGLAYNEQFFGPGTRLTVL.

This clonotype was counted a few times. The rearrangement uses TRBV29-1 and TRBJ1-5; D gene uncertain. Germline V lookup: CDR1 SQVTM, CDR2 ANQGSEA. The CDR3 loop spans 14 amino acids. Trimming took off 4 bases at V and 3 bases at J, with 13 bases between the two ends. As DNA, the CDR3 is TGCAGCGTTGTGTATGGGGAGCCCAATCAGCCCCAGCATTTT. Translated: CSVVYGEPNQPQHF.

The rearrangement uses TRBV11-2 and TRBJ2-1; possible D gene TRBD1, 5 bases. The CDR3 loop spans 15 amino acids. V dropped 2 bases and J dropped 2 bases, with 10 bases sitting between them. From germline, CDR1 is SGHAT and CDR2 FQNNGV. The CDR3 reads CASSLRQTTYNEQFF. DNA for the CDR3: TGTGCCAGCAGCTTAAGACAGACCACCTACAATGAGCAGTTCTTC. Together with reference TRBV11-2 and TRBJ2-1, the CDR3 gives the full variable domain: EAGVAQSPRYKIIEKRQSVAFWCNPISGHATLYWYQQILGQGPKLLIQFQNNGVVDDSQLPKDRFSAERLKGVDSTLKIQPAKLEDSAVYLCASSLRQTTYNEQFFGPGTRLTVL.

The rearrangement uses TRBV2 and TRBJ2-4, with D possibly being TRBD1 or TRBD2 (5 bases each). Trimming left V 6 bases short and J 13 bases short, with 16 bases between. Germline CDR1 and CDR2: SNHLY and FYNNEI. The CDR3 extends over 12 amino acids. The CDR3 DNA reads as TGTGCCAGCAGGGGGGACGAAAGGGAGCAGTACTTC. Translated, it gives CASRGDEREQYF.

The rearrangement joins TRBV14 to TRBJ2-7, with D perhaps matching TRBD1 (5 bases). V lost 0 bases to trimming and J lost 2 bases, with 14 bases between them. In germline, CDR1 is SGHDN, CDR2 FVKESK. This CDR3 has 16 amino acids. CDR3 sequence reads: CASSQDTGQGAYEQYF. DNA of the CDR3: TGTGCCAGCAGCCAAGATACCGGCCAGGGCGCCTACGAGCAGTACTTC.

This clonotype appeared a few times. The gene calls are TRBV28 and TRBJ2-5; D might be TRBD1 or TRBD2, each matching 5 bases. This CDR3 comprises 14 residues. Germline V gives CDR1 MDHEN, CDR2 SYDVKM. V lost 4 bases and J 5 bases, leaving 14 bases between the germline ends. The CDR3 sequence is CASSSPGLGETQYF. The CDR3 coding sequence is TGTGCCAGCAGTTCCCCGGGGCTTGGGGAGACCCAGTACTTC.

This clonotype was detected many times. This chain connects TRBV6-6 to TRBJ1-2; D call uncertain. V lost 6 bases and J 2 bases, leaving 10 bases between the germline ends. This CDR3 region has 13 residues. The V gene's germline CDR1 is MNHNY and CDR2 SVGAGI (reference sequence). The CDR3: CASSTAGNYGYTF. Written as DNA, the CDR3 is TGTGCCAGCAGCACTGCAGGAAACTATGGCTACACCTTC.

This chain connects TRBV5-1 to TRBJ2-3; D possibly matches TRBD1 or TRBD2 (5 bases each). The germline gives CDR1 SGHRS, CDR2 YFSETQ. V was shortened by 4 bases and J by 9 bases, with 15 bases between the two germline ends. The CDR3 totals 13 residues. CDR3 sequence reads: CASSLGSGPTQYF. As DNA, the CDR3 is TGCGCCAGCAGCCTGGGTTCGGGACCCACGCAGTATTTT.

The gene calls are TRBV6-2 or TRBV6-3 and TRBJ2-1; D possibly corresponds to TRBD1 (5 bases). The CDR3 consists of 13 residues. V lost 0 bases, J lost 13 bases, and 13 bases lay in between. Looked up from germline, CDR1 is MNHEY and CDR2 is SVGEGT. The CDR3 DNA sequence: TGTGCCAGCAGTTACTCGTCTCAGGGTCCACAGTTCTTC. Its protein is CASSYSSQGPQFF.

A single count supports this clonotype. The genes are TRBV7-9 and TRBJ1-2; 12 bases agree with TRBD1. CDR3 size: 21 residues. Per germline, CDR1 SEHNR and CDR2 FQNEAQ (reference sequence). Losses at the gene ends were 5 bases for V and 4 bases for J; bases not matched to a gene: 23. CDR3 protein: CASSLRSGGDRGLRISYGYTF. CDR3 nucleotides: TGTGCCAGCAGCCTTCGCTCCGGTGGGGACAGGGGGCTTAGGATAAGCTATGGCTACACCTTC.

This clonotype occurred a few times. The chain employs TRBV4-1 and TRBJ1-2; D remains unclear. Germline CDR1 reads MGHRA; CDR2 reads YSYEKL. This CDR3 is built from 17 residues. Trimming removed 1 base from V and 4 bases from J, with 19 bases in between. The CDR3 nucleotides are TGCGCCAGCAGCCAAGTTAGGTCCGGAGTGGCTATCTATGGCTACACCTTC. Its translation is CASSQVRSGVAIYGYTF.

The rearrangement links TRBV11-1 to TRBJ2-3, with D possibly being TRBD2 (6 bases). This CDR3 is 15 amino acids long. Germline CDR1 and CDR2: SGHAT and FQDESV (reference sequence). Deletions cut 5 bases from V and 0 bases from J, with 12 bases between. The CDR3 DNA reads as TGTGCCAGCAGCCCACATAGCGGAAGCACAGATACGCAGTATTTT. It translates to CASSPHSGSTDTQYF.

Worth noting for this clonotype: Relative to the germline gene, one junction end is altered; a read error may explain this. The chain has TRBV7-9 and TRBJ2-1; no clear D gene. The CDR3 has 14 residues. Looked up from germline, CDR1 is SEHNR and CDR2 is FQNEAQ (reference sequence). In DNA, the CDR3 is TGTGCCAGCAGTTTAGAAGTCTCCTACAATGAGCAGTTCTTC. It translates to CASSLEVSYNEQFF.

V is TRBV21-1 and J is TRBJ2-1. TRBV21-1 is a listed pseudogene. The CDR3 totals 13 residues. In nucleotides, the CDR3 is TGTGCCAGCAGCAAACGTGCCCAACATGAGCAGTTCTTC. This sequence encodes CASSKRAQHEQFF.

This clonotype was observed a few times. The chain uses TRBV10-3 and TRBJ2-1; TRBD2 matches at 15 bases. Trimming at V came to 4 bases and at J to 2 bases, leaving 9 bases not matched to a gene. CDR3 size: 19 residues. Germline V gene lookup returns CDR1 ENHRY and CDR2 SYGVKD. CDR3 amino acids: CAISGPGLAGGRAYNEQFF. The CDR3 nucleotides are TGTGCCATCAGTGGACCGGGACTAGCGGGAGGTAGGGCCTACAATGAGCAGTTCTTC.

This clonotype has just a few counts. DNA for the CDR3: TGTGCCAGCAGTTTATCTCAGGGGCGCAATGAGCAGTTCTTC. Amino acids: CASSLSQGRNEQFF. The chain couples TRBV27 to TRBJ2-1, with a tentative D call TRBD1 (6 bases). Trimming took off 0 bases at V and 6 bases at J, with 9 bases between the two ends. Germline V gene sequence: CDR1 MNHEY, CDR2 SMNVEV (reference sequence). This CDR3 is built from 14 residues.

This clonotype has a handful of counts. The J gene is TRBJ2-7, the V gene TRBV7-2; 7 nucleotides match TRBD2. The CDR3 is made up of 16 amino acids. V shed 2 bases and J 4 bases; nucleotides not matched to a gene: 11. CDR1 is SGHTA and CDR2 is FQGNSA in the germline V gene. The CDR3 loop reads CASSLRVTSFAYEQYF. The CDR3 nucleotides are TGTGCCAGCAGCTTACGTGTGACTAGCTTTGCATACGAGCAGTACTTC.

There are a few counts of this clonotype. This rearrangement joins TRBV12-3 or TRBV12-4 to TRBJ2-1, with TRBD2 identical over 14 bases. This CDR3 spans 16 amino acids. J gave up 6 bases and V 5 bases, and 6 bases lay outside the gene matches. DNA of the CDR3: TGTGCCAGCAGTCCCCTGACTAGCGGGAGGGGCAATGAGCAGTTCTTC. It codes for CASSPLTSGRGNEQFF.

This chain uses TRBV7-9 with TRBJ2-4, with TRBD2 as a possible D gene (5 bases). V dropped 1 base and J dropped 4 bases, with 8 bases sitting between them. Germline CDR1 and CDR2: SEHNR and FQNEAQ (reference sequence). CDR3 length: 14 residues. The CDR3 DNA reads as TGTGCCAGCAGCTTAGGGACGGGGAAAAACATTCAGTACTTC. Protein: CASSLGTGKNIQYF.

On this clonotype: A much larger clone differs from this one at a single base, so this may be a read error. This rearrangement joins TRBV6-6 to TRBJ2-1; TRBD1 or TRBD2 may be the D gene (6 bases each). This CDR3 region has 13 residues. Between the trimmed V and J ends, which lost 10 bases and 13 bases, there was a span of 23 bases. CDR1 is MNHNY and CDR2 is SVGAGI in the germline V gene (reference sequence). CDR3 loop: CANNLGGQETQFF. CDR3 in DNA: TGTGCCAACAACTTAGGGGGGCAAGAGACCCAGTTCTTC.

J is TRBJ2-1 and V is TRBV9; 9 nucleotides agree with TRBD2. V shed 3 bases, J shed 7 bases, and the junction held 14 bases outside the gene matches. The CDR3 sequence is 17 residues long. Germline CDR1 reads SGDLS; CDR2 reads YYNGEE. DNA for the CDR3: TGTGCCAGCAGCGCCCCGAGGCGCGGGGGGGCTGATAATGAGCAGTTCTTC. This sequence encodes CASSAPRRGGADNEQFF.